These T cell receptor beta chains were read from a single sample in a study of tumor-infiltrating lymphocytes in primary liver carcinoma. TCRdb reprocessed the multiplex PCR reads via MiXCR and lists one record per CDR3 protein. The data show tens of thousands of distinct CDR3 sequences, 71% seen once. Input material: liver tumor tissue from sampling region 4. These receptors were taken from a middle-aged man with primary liver carcinoma and hepatitis B virus infection. CDR3s include the opening cysteine and the closing phenylalanine or tryptophan. D genes are given only for firm matches. For some rows the clone size is stated as once, few or many, or as a class when expanded; others skip it.

CDR3aa,CDR3nt,v_gene,j_gene,abundance,d_gene
CASVVGQATNEKLFF,TGTGCTAGCGTGGTTGGGCAAGCAACTAATGAAAAACTGTTTTTT,TRBV28,TRBJ1-4,-,-
CASSLFSGGNRDEQFF,TGTGCCAGCAGCTTGTTTTCTGGCGGTAACCGAGATGAGCAGTTCTTC,TRBV5-4,TRBJ2-1,-,-
CASSLGPDWSTDTQYF,TGCGCCAGCAGCTTGGGACCAGACTGGAGCACAGATACGCAGTATTTT,TRBV5-1,TRBJ2-3,many,-
CASSRTRGAYEQYF,TGTGCCAGCAGTCGCACTAGAGGAGCCTACGAGCAGTACTTC,TRBV6-5,TRBJ2-7,-,-
CASSSNPQGVETQYF,TGTGCCAGCAGCTCAAACCCACAGGGGGTAGAGACTCAGTACTTC,TRBV7-8,TRBJ2-5,-,TRBD1
CASSPPGTSGSDNEQFF,TGTGCCAGCTCACCACCGGGGACTAGCGGGAGTGACAATGAGCAGTTCTTC,TRBV18,TRBJ2-1,-,TRBD2
CASSQAVRLTETQYF,TGCGCCAGCAGCCAAGCAGTCCGTTTGACTGAGACCCAGTACTTC,TRBV4-3,TRBJ2-5,few,-
CTSSYSSAGNTEAFF,TGTACCAGCAGTTACTCGTCGGCGGGGAACACTGAGGCTTTCTTT,TRBV6-2/TRBV6-3,TRBJ1-1,-,-
CASSPPQGPTGELFF,TGTGCCAGCAGCCCTCCGCAAGGACCGACCGGGGAGCTGTTTTTT,TRBV11-2,TRBJ2-2,many,-
CATSEGDYDTGELFF,TGTGCCACCAGTGAAGGGGATTACGACACCGGGGAGCTGTTTTTT,TRBV24-1,TRBJ2-2,-,-
CASSYMGGPYNEQLF,TGCGCCAGCAGCTATATGGGGGGACCTTACAATGAGCAGTTATTC,TRBV5-1,TRBJ2-1,-,-
CVSRAIYEQFF,TGTGTCAGCAGGGCTATCTACGAGCAGTTCTTC,TRBV6-2/TRBV6-3,TRBJ2-1,-,-